This is a list of T cell receptor beta chains from one sample in a study of CD4+ T cells in melanoma. The method was immunoSEQ multiplex PCR; TCRdb's version includes in-frame clones alone and lacks a portion of them. The sample has roughly 140,000 clones; around 90% are singletons. These receptors were taken from a human donor with melanoma. CDR3s include the opening cysteine and the closing phenylalanine or tryptophan. A D gene is named only where the DNA matches it firmly. Rows may omit the clone size; those that give it use once, few, many or a size class.

CDR3 protein	CDR3 DNA	V gene	J gene	CDR3 length	clone size	D gene
CASSGGDTINEKLFF	TGTGCCAGCAGCGGAGGGGACACAATTAATGAAAAACTGTTTTTT	TRBV13	TRBJ1-4	15	NA	NA
CSVEDRGSSDEAFF	TGCAGCGTTGAAGATAGGGGGAGTTCCGATGAAGCTTTCTTT	TRBV29-1	TRBJ1-1	14	NA	NA
CASSQGTGWNTEAFF	TGCGCCAGCAGCCAAGGGACAGGGTGGAACACTGAAGCTTTCTTT	TRBV4-1	TRBJ1-1	15	NA	TRBD1
CASSLPQGALLQPQHF	TGTGCCAGCAGCTTGCCACAGGGGGCCTTACTTCAGCCCCAGCATTTT	TRBV7-6	TRBJ1-5	16	NA	TRBD1
CASSSNGLVTDTQYF	TGCGCCAGCAGTAGTAACGGGCTCGTCACAGATACGCAGTATTTT	TRBV5-1	TRBJ2-3	15	NA	NA
CAISENTGRVANYGYTF	TGTGCCATCAGTGAGAACACAGGGCGGGTAGCTAACTATGGCTACACCTTC	TRBV10-3	TRBJ1-2	17	NA	NA
CASSPGEGLSNQPQHF	TGCGCCAGCAGCCCTGGAGAGGGACTTAGCAATCAGCCCCAGCATTTT	TRBV4-1	TRBJ1-5	16	NA	NA
CASSLGGTGISNTEAFF	TGTGCCAGCAGCTTAGGGGGGACAGGGATTTCGAACACTGAAGCTTTCTTT	TRBV11-3	TRBJ1-1	17	NA	TRBD1
CASSFRRDSYEQYF	TGTGCCAGCAGCTTCCGGAGGGACAGCTACGAGCAGTACTTC	TRBV7-2	TRBJ2-7	14	NA	NA
CAIRTGTGGAYEQYF	TGTGCCATCAGAACCGGGACAGGGGGGGCCTACGAGCAGTACTTC	TRBV10-3	TRBJ2-7	15	NA	TRBD1
CASSEVGTGTPQHF	TGTGCCAGCAGTGAAGTTGGGACCGGTACGCCCCAGCATTTT	TRBV6-1	TRBJ1-5	14	NA	NA
CASSRDQATVNTEAFF	TGTGCCAGCAGCCGTGATCAGGCCACGGTGAACACTGAAGCTTTCTTT	TRBV5-5	TRBJ1-1	16	NA	NA
CAISGQYLNTEAFF	TGTGCCATCAGTGGACAGTACCTGAACACTGAAGCTTTCTTT	TRBV10-3	TRBJ1-1	14	once	NA
CASSLSPTGKLFF	TGTGCCAGCAGCTTATCCCCCACGGGAAAACTGTTTTTT	TRBV7-2	TRBJ1-4	13	NA	NA
CASSAQGGYGYTF	TGTGCCAGCAGTGCCCAGGGAGGGTATGGCTACACCTTC	TRBV6-1	TRBJ1-2	13	once	NA
CASSQEWASNQPQHF	TGTGCCAGCAGCCAAGAGTGGGCAAGCAATCAGCCCCAGCATTTT	TRBV4-2	TRBJ1-5	15	once	NA
CASSSGWADTQYF	TGTGCCAGCAGCTCCGGGTGGGCAGATACGCAGTATTTT	TRBV5-4	TRBJ2-3	13	NA	NA
CASSQDFHYGYTF	TGCGCCAGCAGCCAAGATTTCCACTATGGCTACACCTTC	TRBV4-1	TRBJ1-2	13	NA	NA
CASSEIFTGENEQFF	TGTGCCAGCAGTGAAATCTTCACAGGGGAAAATGAGCAGTTCTTC	TRBV6-1	TRBJ2-1	15	NA	TRBD1
CASTRTDVLLNTEAFF	TGTGCCAGCACCCGGACAGACGTTCTTTTGAACACTGAAGCTTTCTTT	TRBV4-2	TRBJ1-1	16	NA	NA
CASTDRAGSYNEQFF	TGTGCCAGCACGGACAGGGCTGGCTCCTACAATGAGCAGTTCTTC	TRBV27	TRBJ2-1	15	NA	TRBD1
CASSFTGGASFAEQYF	TGTGCCAGCAGCTTTACAGGGGGCGCTTCCTTTGCCGAGCAGTACTTC	TRBV7-6	TRBJ2-7	16	NA	TRBD1
CASSLLAGAYQETQYF	TGTGCCAGCAGCTTATTGGCGGGGGCGTACCAAGAGACCCAGTACTTC	TRBV7-2	TRBJ2-5	16	once	NA
CASSVLGTGELFF	TGTGCCAGCAGCGTATTGGGCACCGGGGAGCTGTTTTTT	TRBV9	TRBJ2-2	13	NA	NA
CASSWGAGQGYGYTF	TGTGCCAGCAGCTGGGGGGCAGGGCAGGGCTATGGCTACACCTTC	TRBV5-6	TRBJ1-2	15	once	NA
CASSGRDSYFRVDTEAFF	TGTGCCAGCAGCGGAAGGGACAGCTACTTTCGGGTGGACACTGAAGCTTTCTTT	TRBV5-8	TRBJ1-1	18	once	TRBD1
CASSLGPGNEQFF	TGTGCCAGCAGCTTAGGCCCGGGCAATGAGCAGTTCTTC	TRBV7-8	TRBJ2-1	13	NA	NA
CSAKIFSGNTIYF	TGCAGCGCAAAGATCTTCTCTGGAAACACCATATATTTT	TRBV29-1	TRBJ1-3	13	NA	NA
CASRDRNLQANYGYTF	TGTGCCAGTAGAGACAGGAACCTTCAAGCTAACTATGGCTACACCTTC	TRBV19	TRBJ1-2	16	NA	NA